This passage covers 29 T cell receptor beta chains from one sample sequenced in a study of cytomegalovirus exposure and HLA in healthy donors. The PCR had 60 Vbeta and 13 Jbeta primers. Using immunoSEQ multiplex PCR, the repertoire was profiled, and TCRdb retains in-frame clones only, with some absent. The specimen's table records 180,000 or so clones. Sequencing used PBMCs. The receptors shown here come from a boy younger than 18 in good health and CMV-seronegative.

The rearrangement joins TRBV6-1 to TRBJ1-2; D may be TRBD1 (5 bases). Germline loops: CDR1 MNHNS, CDR2 SASEGT. V shed 3 bases and J shed 4 bases, with 18 bases lying between them. The CDR3 has 16 amino acids. CDR3 loop: CASSDPSGQGSYGYTF. The CDR3 bases are TGTGCCAGCAGTGACCCCTCCGGGCAGGGTAGCTATGGCTACACCTTC.

The V call is TRBV19, the J call TRBJ2-2, with D perhaps TRBD1 (6 bases). Between the trimmed V and J ends, which lost 9 bases and 0 bases, there was a span of 11 bases. The CDR3 is 14 amino acids. Germline-derived CDR1 and CDR2 are LNHDA and SQIVND (reference sequence). CDR3 nucleotide sequence: TGTGCCAGCGTGGACAGAACGAACACCGGGGAGCTGTTTTTT. It codes for CASVDRTNTGELFF.

The J gene is TRBJ1-1, the V gene TRBV11-3, with 8 bases aligning to TRBD1. Unmatched junction bases numbered 10, after V lost 5 bases and J lost 5 bases. The CDR3 has 15 residues. Germline V gene sequence: CDR1 SGHNT, CDR2 YENEEA. The CDR3 DNA sequence: TGTGCCAGCAGCCTAGCTGGACAGGGAATAACTGAAGCTTTCTTT. Translation: CASSLAGQGITEAFF. Filled out from reference TRBV11-3 and TRBJ1-1, the complete variable domain reads EAGVVQSPRYKIIEKKQPVAFWCNPISGHNTLYWYLQNLGQGPELLIRYENEEAVDDSQLPKDRFSAERLKGVDSTLKIQPAELGDSAVYLCASSLAGQGITEAFFGQGTRLTVV.

The gene calls are TRBV4-1 and TRBJ2-5; the D gene is possibly TRBD1 (6 bases). CDR1 and CDR2 (germline): MGHRA, YSYEKL. The CDR3 has 14 residues. V lost 1 base and J lost 7, with 13 bases in between. The CDR3 loop reads CASSQAGALGTQYF. CDR3 in DNA: TGCGCCAGCAGCCAAGCAGGGGCCCTGGGGACCCAGTACTTC.

The gene calls are TRBV27 and TRBJ1-1; D unresolved. Per germline, CDR1 MNHEY and CDR2 SMNVEV (reference sequence). This CDR3 comprises 12 residues. V lost 0 bases to trimming and J lost 12 bases, with 11 bases between them. CDR3 in DNA: TGTGCCAGCAGTTTATCCCCAGGTCGTTCTTTCTTT. It specifies CASSLSPGRSFF.

The rearrangement links TRBV2 to TRBJ2-3; 8 nucleotides agree with TRBD2. Per germline, CDR1 SNHLY and CDR2 FYNNEI. This CDR3 comprises 17 residues. The CDR3 DNA is TGTGGCTCCGGCGGCAGCGGGGGCCAGAGGCTCACAGATACGCAGTATTTT. This translates into CGSGGSGGQRLTDTQYF. Full variable domain (remainder filled in from reference TRBV2 and TRBJ2-3): EPEVTQTPSHQVTQMGQEVILRCVPISNHLYFYWYRQILGQKVEFLVSFYNNEISEKSEIFDDQFSVERPDGSNFTLKIRSTKLEDSAMYFCGSGGSGGQRLTDTQYFGPGTRLTVL.

The genes are TRBV11-2 and TRBJ2-5; 10 bases agree with TRBD1. The closer fit of TRBJ2-7 to the DNA end suggests the J call may be wrong. In germline, CDR1 is SGHAT, CDR2 FQNNGV. The CDR3 runs to 15 residues. The CDR3 bases are TGTGCCAGCAGCTTAGAAGACAGGGGGCACGACGAGCAGTACTTC. Residues: CASSLEDRGHDEQYF.

The genes are TRBV30 and TRBJ1-1; D gene ambiguous. Germline CDR1 is GTSNPN and CDR2 is SVGIG (reference sequence). CDR3 size: 12 residues. V was clipped by 0 bases and J by 10 bases, with 12 bases between them. CDR3 sequence (DNA): TGTGCCTGGAGTGTGCAGGCCCTGGGAGCTTTCTTT. It translates to CAWSVQALGAFF.

The rearrangement joins TRBV15 to TRBJ1-6, with unresolved D. The CDR3 runs to 14 residues. CDR1 is LNHNV, CDR2 YYDKDF, per germline (reference sequence). Trimming removed 0 bases at V and 9 bases at J, with 9 bases between. The DNA for the CDR3 is TGTGCCACCAGCAGAGATCATTTTAGTTCACCCCTCCACTTT. Translation gives CATSRDHFSSPLHF.

In DNA, the CDR3 is TGCGCCAGCAGTTTAAGCCGGGACAGAAACTATGGCTACACCTTC. This sequence encodes CASSLSRDRNYGYTF. The chain is built from TRBV5-1 and TRBJ1-2; the match to TRBD1 covers 7 bases. Trimming removed 5 bases from V and 2 bases from J; junction bases left unmatched: 9. This CDR3 is built from 15 residues. Germline CDR1 reads SGHRS; CDR2 reads YFSETQ.

This rearrangement joins TRBV2 to TRBJ1-2; maybe TRBD1 (6 bases). Trimming cost V 0 bases and J 4 bases, with 21 bases left between them. The CDR3 spans 18 residues. Germline values: CDR1 SNHLY, CDR2 FYNNEI. CDR3 sequence reads: CASSEARTGRGKGYGYTF. The CDR3 nucleotides read TGTGCCAGCAGTGAAGCGCGCACAGGGAGGGGAAAGGGCTATGGCTACACCTTC. The full variable domain, rest sourced from reference TRBV2 and TRBJ1-2, is EPEVTQTPSHQVTQMGQEVILRCVPISNHLYFYWYRQILGQKVEFLVSFYNNEISEKSEIFDDQFSVERPDGSNFTLKIRSTKLEDSAMYFCASSEARTGRGKGYGYTFGSGTRLTVV.

The gene calls are TRBV13 and TRBJ2-5; weak D call: TRBD1 (6 bases). Germline V gives CDR1 PRHDT, CDR2 FYEKMQ (reference sequence). V lost 5 bases to trimming and J lost 4 bases, with 11 bases between them. This CDR3 is built from 13 residues. CDR3: CASSHWGRETQYF. DNA for the CDR3: TGTGCCAGCAGCCATTGGGGGCGAGAGACCCAGTACTTC.

This chain connects TRBV19 to TRBJ1-5, with 10 bases matching TRBD1. This CDR3 comprises 15 residues. Germline values: CDR1 LNHDA, CDR2 SQIVND (reference sequence). The junction had 5 bases not matched to a gene; V was cut back by 6 bases and J by 3 bases. The CDR3 reads CASRPDRGFNQPQHF. CDR3 nucleotides: TGTGCCAGTAGACCGGACAGGGGGTTCAATCAGCCCCAGCATTTT. The whole variable domain, filled in from reference TRBV19 and TRBJ1-5, reads DGGITQSPKYLFRKEGQNVTLSCEQNLNHDAMYWYRQDPGQGLRLIYYSQIVNDFQKGDIAEGYSVSREKKESFPLTVTSAQKNPTAFYLCASRPDRGFNQPQHFGDGTRLSIL.

The chain couples TRBV6-5 to TRBJ1-1, with 8 positions matching TRBD1. J was trimmed by 5 bases and V by 7 bases; bases with no gene match: 6. The CDR3 loop spans 13 amino acids. The germline CDR1 and CDR2 sequences are MNHEY and SVGAGI. The CDR3 region has the DNA TGTGCCAGCACCCGACAGGGGACTACTGAAGCTTTCTTT. It encodes CASTRQGTTEAFF.

V and J are TRBV7-6 and TRBJ2-3; 10 nucleotides agree with TRBD1. V trimming: 5 bases; J trimming: 6 bases; junction bases outside the gene matches: 11. The CDR3 covers 16 residues. Looked up from germline, CDR1 is SGHVS and CDR2 is FNYEAQ. The CDR3 reads CASSRQGTGESDTQYF. The CDR3 bases are TGTGCCAGCAGCCGTCAGGGGACAGGGGAGTCCGATACGCAGTATTTT.

V usage is TRBV5-5 and J usage is TRBJ1-1, with D perhaps matching TRBD1 (5 bases). Germline V CDR1 and CDR2: SGHKS, YYEKEE (reference sequence). V lost 2 bases, J lost 2 bases, and 10 bases lay in between. The CDR3 extends over 14 amino acids. CDR3 residues: CASSLGDLNTEAFF. In DNA form, the CDR3 reads TGTGCCAGCAGCTTAGGGGACTTAAACACTGAAGCTTTCTTT. The whole variable domain, filled in from reference TRBV5-5 and TRBJ1-1, reads DAGVTQSPTHLIKTRGQQVTLRCSPISGHKSVSWYQQVLGQGPQFIFQYYEKEERGRGNFPDRFSARQFPNYSSELNVNALLLGDSALYLCASSLGDLNTEAFFGQGTRLTVV.

The chain combines TRBV5-1 with TRBJ2-2; no clear D gene. There are 15 residues in the CDR3. Trimming pared 0 bases from V and 8 bases from J, leaving 14 bases between. The germline V gene has CDR1 SGHRS and CDR2 YFSETQ. CDR3 protein: CASSLGPGKGGELFF. CDR3 coding DNA: TGCGCCAGCAGCTTGGGGCCAGGAAAAGGTGGGGAGCTGTTTTTT. The whole variable domain, remainder taken from reference TRBV5-1 and TRBJ2-2, is KAGVTQTPRYLIKTRGQQVTLSCSPISGHRSVSWYQQTPGQGLQFLFEYFSETQRNKGNFPGRFSGRQFSNSRSEMNVSTLELGDSALYLCASSLGPGKGGELFFGEGSRLTVL.

This rearrangement joins TRBV19 to TRBJ1-5; D remains ambiguous. Germline V CDR1 and CDR2: LNHDA, SQIVND (reference sequence). V was cut by 3 bases and J by 6 bases, with 12 bases left in between. CDR3 length: 14 amino acids. CDR3 in amino acids: CASSIPGSPQPQHF. Written as DNA, the CDR3 is TGTGCCAGTAGTATTCCGGGGTCCCCTCAGCCCCAGCATTTT.

V usage is TRBV6-6 and J usage is TRBJ1-5; perhaps TRBD1 as D (6 bases). Germline assignment: CDR1 MNHNY and CDR2 SVGAGI (reference sequence). Trimming took 4 bases from V and 4 from J, leaving 8 bases between them. This CDR3 is 13 amino acids long. CDR3 coding DNA: TGTGCCAGCAGTTGGGGGCCAAATCAGCCCCAGCATTTT. This sequence encodes CASSWGPNQPQHF.

The chain joins TRBV7-6 to TRBJ1-2; TRBD1 is a possible D gene (5 bases). Trimming left V 5 bases short and J 3 bases short, with 13 bases between. The CDR3 length is 14 residues. Germline loops: CDR1 SGHVS, CDR2 FNYEAQ. For the CDR3, the DNA is TGTGCCAGCAGCCCATTGGGGCCGGACTATGGCTACACCTTC. It encodes CASSPLGPDYGYTF.

This chain connects TRBV4-2 to TRBJ1-2; maybe TRBD1 (5 bases). CDR1 and CDR2 (germline): LGHNA, YNFKEQ. The CDR3 covers 16 residues. The V gene lost 2 bases and the J gene lost 6 bases, with 19 bases spanning the gap. The CDR3 DNA is TGTGCCAGCAGCCAAACGACAGATATCTCCTTGGATGGCTACACCTTC. Its translation is CASSQTTDISLDGYTF.

The rearrangement links TRBV6-5 to TRBJ2-7, with D maybe TRBD2 (5 bases). Germline assignment: CDR1 MNHEY and CDR2 SVGAGI. V was cut by 5 bases and J by 2 bases, with 13 bases left in between. The CDR3 runs 14 residues. The CDR3 protein is CASSTGSGTYEQYF. Written as DNA, the CDR3 is TGTGCCAGCAGTACGGGTTCCGGGACCTACGAGCAGTACTTC.

The J gene is TRBJ2-3, the V gene TRBV6-5; D remains ambiguous. From germline, CDR1 is MNHEY and CDR2 SVGAGI. With 0 bases removed from V and 0 bases from J, the gap between germline ends came to 10 bases. The CDR3 is made up of 16 amino acids. The CDR3 DNA reads as TGTGCCAGCAGTTACTCACCGGGTCCTAGCACAGATACGCAGTATTTT. As protein: CASSYSPGPSTDTQYF.

The V call is TRBV7-9, the J call TRBJ2-7; 11 bases agree with TRBD1. CDR1 SEHNR and CDR2 FQNEAQ come from the germline V gene (reference sequence). V shed 6 bases and J 7 bases; nucleotides not matched to a gene: 14. The CDR3 has 16 residues. This chain's CDR3 is CASSHNSGTGGLEQYF. CDR3 sequence (DNA): TGTGCCAGCAGTCACAACTCCGGGACAGGGGGTCTTGAGCAGTACTTC.

This chain joins TRBV27 and TRBJ1-5, with TRBD1 matching 9 bases. The V segment lost 5 bases and the J segment 1 base; nucleotides outside the gene matches: 3. The CDR3 spans 15 residues. Germline assignment: CDR1 MNHEY and CDR2 SMNVEV (reference sequence). CDR3 amino acids: CASSLGTGSNQPQHF. In DNA form, the CDR3 reads TGTGCCAGCAGTCTTGGGACAGGGAGCAATCAGCCCCAGCATTTT.

This chain uses TRBV4-1 with TRBJ2-5; possible D gene TRBD1, 6 bases. Between the trimmed V and J ends, which lost 7 bases and 2 bases, there was a span of 14 bases. This CDR3 comprises 14 residues. CDR1 is MGHRA and CDR2 is YSYEKL in the germline V gene. CDR3 in DNA: TGCGCCAGCAAACCTACAGGGTTACAAGAGACCCAGTACTTC. It is translated as CASKPTGLQETQYF.

In DNA, the CDR3 is TGTGCCAGTAGTATCTCAGGTGTCGGCTACACCTTC. This encodes CASSISGVGYTF. The chain carries TRBV19 and TRBJ1-2; D is unresolved. The V gene lost 3 bases and the J gene lost 8 bases, with 10 bases spanning the gap. CDR3 length: 12 residues. CDR1 and CDR2 (germline): LNHDA, SQIVND (reference sequence). The full variable domain, rest sourced from reference TRBV19 and TRBJ1-2, is DGGITQSPKYLFRKEGQNVTLSCEQNLNHDAMYWYRQDPGQGLRLIYYSQIVNDFQKGDIAEGYSVSREKKESFPLTVTSAQKNPTAFYLCASSISGVGYTFGSGTRLTVV.

The chain joins TRBV5-6 to TRBJ2-6; D is unresolved. This CDR3 region has 17 residues. The V gene lost 1 base and the J gene lost 1 base, with 12 bases spanning the gap. Germline CDR1 reads SGHDT; CDR2 reads YYEEEE. Here the CDR3 reads CASSLRVVSSGANVLTF. The CDR3 region has the DNA TGTGCCAGCAGCTTGCGGGTAGTTTCTTCTGGGGCCAACGTCCTGACTTTC.

J is TRBJ1-6 and V is TRBV18, with TRBD1 matching 7 bases. V lost 6 bases and J lost 8; bases outside the gene matches: 16. CDR1 and CDR2 from the germline V gene are KGHSH and LQKENI. CDR3 size: 17 residues. The chain's CDR3 is CASSGSPSGQKDSPLHF. The CDR3 nucleotides read TGTGCCAGCTCTGGTTCCCCATCGGGACAGAAGGATTCACCCCTCCACTTT.